The 13 T cell receptor beta chains presented below share a single source sample, sequenced in a study of chemoradiotherapy in HPV16-positive cancers. Measured with immunoSEQ multiplex PCR; TCRdb has only the in-frame clones, and not every one. Among approximately 30,000 clones listed, around 89% were seen once. The source material was blood, sampled from a patient who underwent chemoradiotherapy. These receptors originate from a human donor with HPV-associated anogenital cancer.

The chain carries TRBV5-6 and TRBJ1-1; no reliable D call. V lost 2 bases and J lost 5, with 16 bases in between. Germline V gene sequence: CDR1 SGHDT, CDR2 YYEEEE. The CDR3 totals 15 residues. The CDR3 bases are TGTGCCAGCAGCTTCTCCGGGAAAATGGGGACTGAAGCTTTCTTT. The encoded protein is CASSFSGKMGTEAFF.

This clone was seen a few times. This chain uses TRBV10-3 with TRBJ1-5; D is ambiguous. This CDR3 contains 13 residues. V gave up 6 bases and J gave up 4 bases, with 10 bases separating them. Looked up from germline, CDR1 is ENHRY and CDR2 is SYGVKD. The CDR3 here is CAISVDLNQPQHF. DNA for the CDR3: TGTGCCATCAGCGTCGACTTGAATCAGCCCCAGCATTTT.

This chain links TRBV14 with TRBJ2-6; 11 bases map to TRBD1. The trim removed 4 bases at V and 2 bases at J, leaving 10 bases unmatched. Germline CDR1 is SGHDN and CDR2 is FVKESK. This CDR3 has 19 amino acids. CDR3 coding DNA: TGTGCCAGCAGCCCCAATAGAGGACAGGGGGCGGCTGGGGCCAACGTCCTGACTTTC. It translates to CASSPNRGQGAAGANVLTF.

The chain combines TRBV28 with TRBJ1-6, with 7 bases lining up with TRBD1. The trim removed 2 bases at V and 5 bases at J, leaving 9 bases unmatched. Germline V gene sequence: CDR1 MDHEN, CDR2 SYDVKM. The CDR3 contains 17 residues. The CDR3 nucleotides are TGTGCCAGCAGTTTAGGACCCGGACAGGCTAATAATTCACCCCTCCACTTT. Amino acids: CASSLGPGQANNSPLHF. Filled out from reference TRBV28 and TRBJ1-6, the complete variable domain reads DVKVTQSSRYLVKRTGEKVFLECVQDMDHENMFWYRQDPGLGLRLIYFSYDVKMKEKGDIPEGYSVSREKKERFSLILESASTNQTSMYLCASSLGPGQANNSPLHFGNGTRLTVT.

This chain links TRBV4-1 with TRBJ1-1; D possibly corresponds to TRBD1 (6 bases). V dropped 1 base and J dropped 8 bases, with 11 bases sitting between them. Germline CDR1 reads MGHRA; CDR2 reads YSYEKL. The CDR3 totals 13 residues. CDR3 sequence reads: CASSQGGQTEAFF. DNA for the CDR3: TGCGCCAGCAGCCAAGGAGGACAGACAGAAGCTTTCTTT.

This chain joins TRBV11-1 and TRBJ1-2; D unresolved. The germline V and J ends were trimmed by 5 bases and 8 bases, with 21 bases remaining between them. The CDR3 is made up of 15 amino acids. Germline CDR1 reads SGHAT; CDR2 reads FQDESV (reference sequence). In nucleotides, the CDR3 is TGTGCCAGCAGCCATTCCGGCCAGATTGCGGGAGGCTACACCTTC. It is translated as CASSHSGQIAGGYTF.

The gene calls are TRBV11-2 and TRBJ2-1; D unclear. This CDR3 region has 13 residues. In germline, CDR1 is SGHAT, CDR2 FQNNGV. Trimming took 1 base from V and 2 from J, leaving 3 bases between them. CDR3 sequence: CASSLVPYNEQFF. CDR3 DNA: TGTGCCAGCAGCTTAGTCCCCTACAATGAGCAGTTCTTC. Combining the CDR3 with reference TRBV11-2 and TRBJ2-1 gives the whole variable domain EAGVAQSPRYKIIEKRQSVAFWCNPISGHATLYWYQQILGQGPKLLIQFQNNGVVDDSQLPKDRFSAERLKGVDSTLKIQPAKLEDSAVYLCASSLVPYNEQFFGPGTRLTVL.

V and J are TRBV29-1 and TRBJ2-1; 12 bases are shared with TRBD1. Looked up from germline, CDR1 is SQVTM and CDR2 is ANQGSEA. The CDR3 has 14 residues. The J segment lost 10 bases and the V segment lost 7 bases, leaving 11 bases of the junction unmatched. The DNA for the CDR3 is TGCAGCGGAACCCGGGACAGGGGGCTAAGAGAGCAGTTCTTC. Protein sequence: CSGTRDRGLREQFF.

The chain combines TRBV9 with TRBJ2-5; 9 nucleotides align to TRBD2. Germline values: CDR1 SGDLS, CDR2 YYNGEE. The length of the CDR3 is 15 residues. Trimming removed 1 base from V and 3 bases from J; junction bases left unmatched: 4. In nucleotides, the CDR3 is TGTGCCAGCAGCGTATCTAGCGGGGACAAAGAGACCCAGTACTTC. Translated: CASSVSSGDKETQYF. Supplemented by reference TRBV9 and TRBJ2-5, the full variable domain reads DSGVTQTPKHLITATGQRVTLRCSPRSGDLSVYWYQQSLDQGLQFLIQYYNGEERAKGNILERFSAQQFPDLHSELNLSSLELGDSALYFCASSVSSGDKETQYFGPGTRLLVL.

The chain couples TRBV7-2 to TRBJ2-7, with D tentatively TRBD1 (5 bases). The CDR3 covers 15 residues. V shed 1 base and J shed 7 bases, with 17 bases lying between them. Germline lookup yields CDR1 SGHTA and CDR2 FQGNSA. The CDR3 nucleotides are TGTGCCAGCAGCTTAGAATTGCCTCAGGGTCGGGAGCAGTACTTC. It specifies CASSLELPQGREQYF.

The sample holds one count of this clone. DNA for the CDR3: TGTGCCAGCATCAACAGGGGGGTGAACACTGAAGCTTTCTTT. Residues: CASINRGVNTEAFF. V usage is TRBV5-6 and J usage is TRBJ1-1; 8 nucleotides line up with TRBD1. The trim removed 6 bases at V and 0 bases at J, leaving 4 bases unmatched. CDR3 size: 14 residues. Germline-derived CDR1 and CDR2 are SGHDT and YYEEEE.

This chain uses TRBV10-2 with TRBJ1-3; D gene uncertain. The V and J ends lost 6 bases and 3 bases respectively, with 12 bases between them. The CDR3 totals 14 residues. CDR1 WSHSY and CDR2 SAAADI come from the germline V gene. The CDR3 DNA follows: TGCGCCAGCAGCCGAGGGTTGGATGGAAACACCATATATTTT. Translation gives CASSRGLDGNTIYF.

The V and J genes are TRBV4-1 and TRBJ2-7; 7 bases are a match to TRBD2. This CDR3 is 13 amino acids long. J gave up 4 bases and V 8 bases, and 8 bases lay outside the gene matches. Germline CDR1 and CDR2: MGHRA and YSYEKL. CDR3 sequence reads: CASGDSGSYEQYF. In DNA form, the CDR3 reads TGCGCCAGCGGAGATAGCGGGTCATACGAGCAGTACTTC.